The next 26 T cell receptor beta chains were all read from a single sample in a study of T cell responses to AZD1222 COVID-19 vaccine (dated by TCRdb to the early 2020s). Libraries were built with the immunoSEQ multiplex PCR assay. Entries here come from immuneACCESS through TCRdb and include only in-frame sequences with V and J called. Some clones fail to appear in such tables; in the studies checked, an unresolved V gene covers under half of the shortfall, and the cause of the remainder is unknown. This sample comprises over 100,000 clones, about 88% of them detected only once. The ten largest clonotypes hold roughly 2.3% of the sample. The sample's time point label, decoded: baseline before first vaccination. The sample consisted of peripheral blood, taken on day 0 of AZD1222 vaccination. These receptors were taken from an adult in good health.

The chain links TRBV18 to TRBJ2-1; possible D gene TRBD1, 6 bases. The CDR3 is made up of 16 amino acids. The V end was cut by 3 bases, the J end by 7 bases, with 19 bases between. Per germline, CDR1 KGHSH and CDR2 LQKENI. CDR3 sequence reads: CASSPQTGIWENEQFF. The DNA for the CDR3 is TGTGCCAGCTCACCCCAGACAGGAATATGGGAGAATGAGCAGTTCTTC.

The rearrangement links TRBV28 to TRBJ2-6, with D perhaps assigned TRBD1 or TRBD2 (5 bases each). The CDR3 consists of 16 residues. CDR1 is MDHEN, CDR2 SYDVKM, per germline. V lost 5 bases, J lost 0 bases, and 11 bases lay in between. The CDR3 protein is CASSVEGYSGANVLTF. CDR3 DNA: TGTGCCAGCAGTGTCGAGGGGTACTCTGGGGCCAACGTCCTGACTTTC. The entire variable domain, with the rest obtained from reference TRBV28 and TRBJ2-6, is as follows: DVKVTQSSRYLVKRTGEKVFLECVQDMDHENMFWYRQDPGLGLRLIYFSYDVKMKEKGDIPEGYSVSREKKERFSLILESASTNQTSMYLCASSVEGYSGANVLTFGAGSRLTVL.

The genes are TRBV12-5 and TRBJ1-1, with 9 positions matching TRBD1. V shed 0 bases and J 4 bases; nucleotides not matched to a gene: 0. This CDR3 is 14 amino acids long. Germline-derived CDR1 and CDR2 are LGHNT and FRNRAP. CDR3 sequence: CASGLVQGATEAFF. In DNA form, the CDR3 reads TGTGCTAGTGGTTTGGTACAGGGGGCCACTGAAGCTTTCTTT.

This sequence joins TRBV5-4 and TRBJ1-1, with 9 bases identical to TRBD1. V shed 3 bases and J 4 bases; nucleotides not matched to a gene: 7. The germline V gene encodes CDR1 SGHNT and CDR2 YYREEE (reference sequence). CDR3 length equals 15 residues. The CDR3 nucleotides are TGTGCCAGCAGCTCGCGCGGGACAGGGACCACTGAAGCTTTCTTT. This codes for CASSSRGTGTTEAFF.

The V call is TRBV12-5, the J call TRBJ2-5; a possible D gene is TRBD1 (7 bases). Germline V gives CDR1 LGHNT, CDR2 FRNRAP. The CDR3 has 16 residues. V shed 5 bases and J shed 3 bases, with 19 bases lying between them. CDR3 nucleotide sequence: TGTGCTAGTGGTCCCGGCAGGGGGGCGGAGAAAGAGACCCAGTACTTC. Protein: CASGPGRGAEKETQYF.

The CDR3 loop reads CASSFTGTEAFF. As DNA, the CDR3 is TGTGCCAGCAGTTTTACCGGAACTGAAGCTTTCTTT. The J gene is TRBJ1-1, the V gene TRBV27; no definite D call. V shed 3 bases and J shed 5 bases, with 7 bases lying between them. Per germline, CDR1 MNHEY and CDR2 SMNVEV (reference sequence). The CDR3 length is 12 residues.

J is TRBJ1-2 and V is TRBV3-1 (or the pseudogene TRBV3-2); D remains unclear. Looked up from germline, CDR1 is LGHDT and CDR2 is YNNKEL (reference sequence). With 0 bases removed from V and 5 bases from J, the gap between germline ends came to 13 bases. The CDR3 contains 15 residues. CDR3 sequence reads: CASSQERGERYGYTF. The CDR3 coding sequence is TGTGCCAGCAGCCAAGAGCGGGGTGAGCGGTATGGCTACACCTTC.

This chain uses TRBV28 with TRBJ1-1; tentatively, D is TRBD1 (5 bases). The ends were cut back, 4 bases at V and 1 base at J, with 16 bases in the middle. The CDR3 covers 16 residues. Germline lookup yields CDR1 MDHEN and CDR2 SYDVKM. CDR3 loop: CASSSPLTDPNTEAFF. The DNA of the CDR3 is TGTGCCAGCAGTTCCCCCCTGACAGACCCGAACACTGAAGCTTTCTTT. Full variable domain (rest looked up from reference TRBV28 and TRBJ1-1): DVKVTQSSRYLVKRTGEKVFLECVQDMDHENMFWYRQDPGLGLRLIYFSYDVKMKEKGDIPEGYSVSREKKERFSLILESASTNQTSMYLCASSSPLTDPNTEAFFGQGTRLTVV.

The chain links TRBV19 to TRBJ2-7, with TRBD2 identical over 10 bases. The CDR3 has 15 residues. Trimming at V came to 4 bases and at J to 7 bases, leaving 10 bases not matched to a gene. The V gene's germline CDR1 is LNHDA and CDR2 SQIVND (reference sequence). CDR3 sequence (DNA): TGTGCCAGTAGTACCACGCTAGCGGGAGTTAGAGAGCAGTACTTC. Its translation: CASSTTLAGVREQYF.

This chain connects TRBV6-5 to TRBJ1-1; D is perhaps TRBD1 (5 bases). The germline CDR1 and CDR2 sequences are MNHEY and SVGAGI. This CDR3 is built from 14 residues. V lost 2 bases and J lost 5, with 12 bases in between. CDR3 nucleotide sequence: TGTGCCAGCAGTTACAAAGCCGGGGGGACTGAAGCTTTCTTT. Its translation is CASSYKAGGTEAFF.

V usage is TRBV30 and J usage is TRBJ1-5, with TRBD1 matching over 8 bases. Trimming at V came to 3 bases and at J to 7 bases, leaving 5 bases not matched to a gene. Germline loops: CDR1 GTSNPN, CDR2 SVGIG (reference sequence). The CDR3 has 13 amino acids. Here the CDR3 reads CAWRDRVGQPQHF. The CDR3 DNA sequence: TGTGCCTGGAGGGACAGGGTTGGACAGCCCCAGCATTTT.

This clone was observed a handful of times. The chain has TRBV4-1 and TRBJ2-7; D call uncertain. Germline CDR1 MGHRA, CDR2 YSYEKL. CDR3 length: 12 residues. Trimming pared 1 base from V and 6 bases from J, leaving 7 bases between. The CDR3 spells CASSQATSEQYF. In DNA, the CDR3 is TGCGCCAGCAGCCAAGCTACGAGCGAGCAGTACTTC.

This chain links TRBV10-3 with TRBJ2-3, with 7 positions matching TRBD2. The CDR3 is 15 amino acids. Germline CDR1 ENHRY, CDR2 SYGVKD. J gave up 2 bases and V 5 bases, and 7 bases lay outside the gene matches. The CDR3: CAISRASGATDTQYF. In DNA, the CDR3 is TGTGCCATCAGTCGGGCTAGCGGAGCCACAGATACGCAGTATTTT.

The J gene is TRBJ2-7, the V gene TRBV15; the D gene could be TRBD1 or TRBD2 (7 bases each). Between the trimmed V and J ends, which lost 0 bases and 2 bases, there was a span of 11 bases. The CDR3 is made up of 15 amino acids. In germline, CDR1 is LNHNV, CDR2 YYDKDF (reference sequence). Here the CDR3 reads CATSREQGRAYEQYF. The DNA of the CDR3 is TGTGCCACCAGCAGAGAACAGGGGAGGGCCTACGAGCAGTACTTC. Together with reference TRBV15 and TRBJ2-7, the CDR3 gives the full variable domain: DAMVIQNPRYQVTQFGKPVTLSCSQTLNHNVMYWYQQKSSQAPKLLFHYYDKDFNNEADTPDNFQSRRPNTSFCFLDIRSPGLGDTAMYLCATSREQGRAYEQYFGPGTRLTVT.

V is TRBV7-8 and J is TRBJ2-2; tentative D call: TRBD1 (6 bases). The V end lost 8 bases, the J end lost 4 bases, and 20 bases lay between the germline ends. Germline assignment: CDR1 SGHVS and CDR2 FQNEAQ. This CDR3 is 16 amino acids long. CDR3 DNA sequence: TGTGCCAGCTGGCCACGTTTGGACAGACCCACCGGGGAGCTGTTTTTT. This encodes CASWPRLDRPTGELFF.

The CDR3 nucleotides read TGTGCCAGTACTCCGACGGGCGGCATGGGGCCCCAGCATTTT. Protein product: CASTPTGGMGPQHF. The chain links TRBV19 to TRBJ1-5, with D unclear. The CDR3 runs 14 residues. V was shortened by 7 bases and J by 9 bases, with 19 bases between the two germline ends. Looked up from germline, CDR1 is LNHDA and CDR2 is SQIVND (reference sequence).

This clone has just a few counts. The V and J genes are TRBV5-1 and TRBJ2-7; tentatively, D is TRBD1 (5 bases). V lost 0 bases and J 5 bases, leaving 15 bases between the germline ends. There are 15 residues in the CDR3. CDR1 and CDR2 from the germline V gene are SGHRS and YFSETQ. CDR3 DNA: TGCGCCAGCAGCTTGGGAACAGGTGGGTTCCACGAGCAGTACTTC. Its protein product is CASSLGTGGFHEQYF.

The CDR3 nucleotides read TGTGCCAGCAGTGATACTTTTCAGCCCCAGCATTTT. Translated, it gives CASSDTFQPQHF. This chain links TRBV2 with TRBJ1-5; D ambiguous. CDR1 SNHLY and CDR2 FYNNEI come from the germline V gene. The V gene lost 3 bases and the J gene lost 6 bases, with 6 bases spanning the gap. CDR3 length: 12 residues. The full variable domain, rest sourced from reference TRBV2 and TRBJ1-5, is EPEVTQTPSHQVTQMGQEVILRCVPISNHLYFYWYRQILGQKVEFLVSFYNNEISEKSEIFDDQFSVERPDGSNFTLKIRSTKLEDSAMYFCASSDTFQPQHFGDGTRLSIL.

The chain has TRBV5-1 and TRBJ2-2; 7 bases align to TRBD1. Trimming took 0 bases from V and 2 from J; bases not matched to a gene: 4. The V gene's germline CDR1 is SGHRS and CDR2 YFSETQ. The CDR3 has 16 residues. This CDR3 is CASSLVPGGNTGELFF. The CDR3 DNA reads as TGCGCCAGCAGCTTGGTTCCAGGGGGAAACACCGGGGAGCTGTTTTTT. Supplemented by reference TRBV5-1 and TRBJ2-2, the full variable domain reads KAGVTQTPRYLIKTRGQQVTLSCSPISGHRSVSWYQQTPGQGLQFLFEYFSETQRNKGNFPGRFSGRQFSNSRSEMNVSTLELGDSALYLCASSLVPGGNTGELFFGEGSRLTVL.

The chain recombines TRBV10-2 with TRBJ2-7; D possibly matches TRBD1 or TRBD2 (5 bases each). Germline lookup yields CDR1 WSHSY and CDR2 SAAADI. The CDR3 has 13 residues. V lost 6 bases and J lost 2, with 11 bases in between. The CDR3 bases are TGCGCCAGCAGGGGGGACGGCCCCTACGAGCAGTACTTC. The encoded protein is CASRGDGPYEQYF.

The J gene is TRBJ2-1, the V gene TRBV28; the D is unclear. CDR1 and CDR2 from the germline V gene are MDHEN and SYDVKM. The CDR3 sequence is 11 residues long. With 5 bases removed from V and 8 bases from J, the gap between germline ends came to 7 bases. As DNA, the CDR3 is TGTGCCAGCAGTCCCGCCGATGAGCAGTTCTTC. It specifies CASSPADEQFF.

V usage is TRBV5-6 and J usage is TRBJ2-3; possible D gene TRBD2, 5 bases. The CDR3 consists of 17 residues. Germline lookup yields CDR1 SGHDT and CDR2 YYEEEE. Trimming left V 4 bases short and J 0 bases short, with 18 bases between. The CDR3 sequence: CASSLPLAKHSTDTQYF. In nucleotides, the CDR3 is TGTGCCAGCAGCCTCCCCCTAGCCAAACATAGCACAGATACGCAGTATTTT.

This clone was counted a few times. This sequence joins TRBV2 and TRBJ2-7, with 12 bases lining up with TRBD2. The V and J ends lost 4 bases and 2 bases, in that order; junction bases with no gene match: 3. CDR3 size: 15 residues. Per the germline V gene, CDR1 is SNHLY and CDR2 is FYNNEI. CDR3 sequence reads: CASSGASGRAYEQYF. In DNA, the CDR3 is TGTGCCAGCAGTGGGGCTAGCGGGAGGGCCTACGAGCAGTACTTC.

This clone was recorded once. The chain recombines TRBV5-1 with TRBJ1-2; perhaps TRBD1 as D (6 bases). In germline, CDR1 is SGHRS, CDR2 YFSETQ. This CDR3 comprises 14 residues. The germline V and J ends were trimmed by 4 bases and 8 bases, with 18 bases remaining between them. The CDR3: CASSAKGEADGYTF. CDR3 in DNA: TGCGCCAGCAGCGCGAAGGGGGAAGCTGACGGCTACACCTTC.

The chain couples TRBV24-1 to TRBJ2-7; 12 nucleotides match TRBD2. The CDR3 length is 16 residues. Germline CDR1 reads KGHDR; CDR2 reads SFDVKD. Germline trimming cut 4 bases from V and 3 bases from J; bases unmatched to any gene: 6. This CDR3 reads CATSDPTSGSLYEQYF. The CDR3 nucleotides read TGTGCCACCAGTGACCCGACTAGCGGGAGTCTCTACGAGCAGTACTTC.

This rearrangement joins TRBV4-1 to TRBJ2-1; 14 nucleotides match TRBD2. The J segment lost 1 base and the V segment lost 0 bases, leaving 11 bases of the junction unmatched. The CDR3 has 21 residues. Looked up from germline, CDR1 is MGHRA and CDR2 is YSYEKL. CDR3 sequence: CASSQDWIGTSGRGSYNEQFF. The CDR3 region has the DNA TGCGCCAGCAGCCAAGATTGGATAGGGACTAGCGGGAGAGGGTCCTACAATGAGCAGTTCTTC.